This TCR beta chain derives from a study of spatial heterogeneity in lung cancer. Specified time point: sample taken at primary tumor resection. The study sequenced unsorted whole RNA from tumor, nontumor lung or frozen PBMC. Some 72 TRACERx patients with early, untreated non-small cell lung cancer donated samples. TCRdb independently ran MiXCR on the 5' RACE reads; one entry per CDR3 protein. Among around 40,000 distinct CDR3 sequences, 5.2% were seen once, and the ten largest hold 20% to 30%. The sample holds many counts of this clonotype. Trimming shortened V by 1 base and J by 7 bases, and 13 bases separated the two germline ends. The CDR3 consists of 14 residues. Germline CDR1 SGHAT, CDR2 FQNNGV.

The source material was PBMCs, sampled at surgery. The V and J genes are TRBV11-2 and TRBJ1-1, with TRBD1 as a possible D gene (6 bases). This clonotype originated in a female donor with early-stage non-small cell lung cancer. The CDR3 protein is CASSLGGRMFEAFF. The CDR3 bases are TGTGCCAGCAGCTTAGGGGGGCGGATGTTTGAAGCTTTCTTT.